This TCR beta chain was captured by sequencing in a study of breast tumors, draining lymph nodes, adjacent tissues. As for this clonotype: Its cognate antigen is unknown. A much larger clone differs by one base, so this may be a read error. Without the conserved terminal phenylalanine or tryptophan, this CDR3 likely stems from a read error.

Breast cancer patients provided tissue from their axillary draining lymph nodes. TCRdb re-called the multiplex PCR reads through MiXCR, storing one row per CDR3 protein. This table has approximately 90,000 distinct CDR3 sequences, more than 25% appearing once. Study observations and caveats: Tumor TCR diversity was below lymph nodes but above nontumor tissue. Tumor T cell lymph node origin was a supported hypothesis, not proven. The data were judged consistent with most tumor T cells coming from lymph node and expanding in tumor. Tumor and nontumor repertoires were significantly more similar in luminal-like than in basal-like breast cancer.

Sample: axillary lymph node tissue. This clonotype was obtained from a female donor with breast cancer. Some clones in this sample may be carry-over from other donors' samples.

The CDR3 DNA reads as TGTGCCAGCAGCCTACGGACCCCCAATGAGCAGTTCCTC. This gives the protein CASSLRTPNEQFL. This chain links TRBV3-1 with TRBJ2-1; no firm D call. The V and J ends lost 4 bases and 6 bases respectively, with 10 bases between them. The germline V gene encodes CDR1 LGHDT and CDR2 YNNKEL (reference sequence). The CDR3 totals 13 residues.